The next 5 T cell receptor beta chains were all read from a single sample in a study of beta chain features in type 1 diabetes (dated by TCRdb to between 2017 and 2018). The library was obtained by the immunoSEQ multiplex PCR assay. The entire amount of isolated RNA was reverse transcribed using the High Capacity cDNA Reverse Transcription Kit, so the sequenced TCRB transcripts were expressed ones. The table was pulled from immuneACCESS by TCRdb, which kept in-frame rearrangements only. Such tables lose some clones; where checked, under half of the loss comes from unresolved V genes, and the rest has no known cause. The sample records 130,000 to 150,000 clones, around 13% of which are singletons. Clones ranked in the top ten supply 1.3% of the sample. Their antigen targets remain unknown. The paper's findings and limits, for the study overall: Type 1 diabetes patients showed a moderate but significant shortening of TCRB CDR3 length in all four CD4+ subsets.

Material for sequencing was central memory CD4+ T cells from blood. These receptor sequences come from a man between 18 and 29 years old with type 1 diabetes.

J is TRBJ2-1 and V is TRBV2; a possible D gene is TRBD2 (6 bases). CDR3 length: 14 residues. V was cut by 9 bases and J by 8 bases, with 20 bases left in between. CDR1 is SNHLY and CDR2 is FYNNEI in the germline V gene. The CDR3 here is CASGPQAGSHEQFF. In DNA form, the CDR3 reads TGTGCCAGTGGGCCCCAGGCGGGGTCCCATGAGCAGTTCTTC.

The chain combines TRBV9 with TRBJ2-3, with TRBD2 identical over 12 bases. Germline values: CDR1 SGDLS, CDR2 YYNGEE. V gave up 3 bases and J gave up 0 bases; unmatched junction bases: 5. CDR3 length: 17 residues. The CDR3 protein is CASSASGGAASTDTQYF. Written as DNA, the CDR3 is TGTGCCAGCAGCGCTAGCGGGGGGGCGGCTAGCACAGATACGCAGTATTTT.

This clone has only a few counts. Written as DNA, the CDR3 is TGTGCCAGCAGTGGCCGACTAGGGGTGGAGACCCAGTACTTC. Translation: CASSGRLGVETQYF. The genes are TRBV6-1 and TRBJ2-5, with D possibly matching TRBD2 (6 bases). The germline CDR1 and CDR2 sequences are MNHNS and SASEGT. V shed 4 bases and J shed 5 bases, with 14 bases lying between them. The CDR3 is made up of 14 amino acids.

This clone occurred a few times. This chain links TRBV19 with TRBJ1-3; no reliable D call. V was cut by 6 bases and J by 0 bases, with 12 bases left in between. The germline V gene has CDR1 LNHDA and CDR2 SQIVND (reference sequence). The CDR3 runs 15 residues. The DNA for the CDR3 is TGTGCCAGTAGGCCCGGACTGAACTCTGGAAACACCATATATTTT. The encoded protein is CASRPGLNSGNTIYF.

In this sample, this clone turned up a few times. V is TRBV4-1 and J is TRBJ1-3; D may be TRBD1 (6 bases). The germline V and J ends were trimmed by 4 bases and 0 bases, with 19 bases remaining between them. From germline, CDR1 is MGHRA and CDR2 YSYEKL. The CDR3 runs to 18 residues. The CDR3 here is CASSREISRGSSGNTIYF. CDR3 coding DNA: TGCGCCAGCAGCCGAGAAATAAGCAGGGGCTCCTCTGGAAACACCATATATTTT.